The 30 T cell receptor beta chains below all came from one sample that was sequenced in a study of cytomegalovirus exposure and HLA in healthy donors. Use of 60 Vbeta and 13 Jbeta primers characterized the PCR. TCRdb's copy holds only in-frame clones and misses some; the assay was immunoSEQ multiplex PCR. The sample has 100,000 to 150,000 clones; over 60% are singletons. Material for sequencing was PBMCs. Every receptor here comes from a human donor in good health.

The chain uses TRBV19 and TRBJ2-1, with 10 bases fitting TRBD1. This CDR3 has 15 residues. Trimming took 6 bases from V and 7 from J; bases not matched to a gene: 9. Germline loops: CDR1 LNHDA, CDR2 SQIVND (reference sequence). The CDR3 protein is CASSAGTGVANEQFF. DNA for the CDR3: TGTGCCAGTAGCGCGGGGACAGGGGTAGCTAATGAGCAGTTCTTC.

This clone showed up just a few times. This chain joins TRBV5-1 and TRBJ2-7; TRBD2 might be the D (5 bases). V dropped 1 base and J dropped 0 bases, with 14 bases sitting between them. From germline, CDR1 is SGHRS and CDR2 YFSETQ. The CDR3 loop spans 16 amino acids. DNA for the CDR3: TGCGCCAGCAGCTTGTCAGGAGGTTTTAGCTCCTACGAGCAGTACTTC. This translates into CASSLSGGFSSYEQYF.

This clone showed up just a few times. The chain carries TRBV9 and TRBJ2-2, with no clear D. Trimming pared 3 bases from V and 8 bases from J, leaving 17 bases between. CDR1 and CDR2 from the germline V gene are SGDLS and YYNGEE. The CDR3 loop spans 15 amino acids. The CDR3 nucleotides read TGTGCCAGCAGCGCACCCGCACAGAACCCTGGGGAGCTGTTTTTT. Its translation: CASSAPAQNPGELFF. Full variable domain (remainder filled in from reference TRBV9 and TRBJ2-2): DSGVTQTPKHLITATGQRVTLRCSPRSGDLSVYWYQQSLDQGLQFLIQYYNGEERAKGNILERFSAQQFPDLHSELNLSSLELGDSALYFCASSAPAQNPGELFFGEGSRLTVL.

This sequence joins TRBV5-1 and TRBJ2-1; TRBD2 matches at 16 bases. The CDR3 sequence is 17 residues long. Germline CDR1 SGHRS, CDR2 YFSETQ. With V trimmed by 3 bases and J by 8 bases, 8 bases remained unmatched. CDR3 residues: CASSSGLAGGSIYEQFF. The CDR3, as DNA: TGCGCCAGCAGCTCGGGACTAGCGGGGGGGAGTATCTATGAGCAGTTCTTC. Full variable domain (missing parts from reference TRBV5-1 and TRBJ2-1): KAGVTQTPRYLIKTRGQQVTLSCSPISGHRSVSWYQQTPGQGLQFLFEYFSETQRNKGNFPGRFSGRQFSNSRSEMNVSTLELGDSALYLCASSSGLAGGSIYEQFFGPGTRLTVL.

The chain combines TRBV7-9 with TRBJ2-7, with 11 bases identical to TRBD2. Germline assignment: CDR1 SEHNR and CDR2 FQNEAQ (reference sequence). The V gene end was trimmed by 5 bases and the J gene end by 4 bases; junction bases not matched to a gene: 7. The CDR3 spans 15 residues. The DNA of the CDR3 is TGTGCCAGCAGCGAACTAGCGGGGGAACATTACGAGCAGTACTTC. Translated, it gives CASSELAGEHYEQYF.

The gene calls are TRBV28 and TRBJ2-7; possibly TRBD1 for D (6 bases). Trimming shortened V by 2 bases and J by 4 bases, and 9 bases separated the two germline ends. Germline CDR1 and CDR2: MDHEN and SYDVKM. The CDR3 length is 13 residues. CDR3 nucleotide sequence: TGTGCCAGCAGTTTACCAGGGGATTACGAGCAGTACTTC. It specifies CASSLPGDYEQYF. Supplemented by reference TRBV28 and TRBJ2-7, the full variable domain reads DVKVTQSSRYLVKRTGEKVFLECVQDMDHENMFWYRQDPGLGLRLIYFSYDVKMKEKGDIPEGYSVSREKKERFSLILESASTNQTSMYLCASSLPGDYEQYFGPGTRLTVT.

CDR3 DNA: TGTGCCAGCAGTGACTTAGGCAGGGAGGATAGGGCTTTCTTT. Amino acid sequence: CASSDLGREDRAFF. The genes are TRBV6-5 and TRBJ1-1; possibly TRBD1 for D (5 bases). The CDR3 totals 14 residues. Germline CDR1 MNHEY, CDR2 SVGAGI. V lost 5 bases, J lost 11 bases, and 21 bases lay in between.

In DNA form, the CDR3 reads TGTGCCAGCAGCTTAGTTGTCATTCGCAGGCCATACGAGCAGTACTTC. Residues: CASSLVVIRRPYEQYF. The chain has TRBV11-2 and TRBJ2-7; D uncertain. Per the germline V gene, CDR1 is SGHAT and CDR2 is FQNNGV. The CDR3 is 16 amino acids. V was clipped by 1 base and J by 4 bases, with 17 bases between them.

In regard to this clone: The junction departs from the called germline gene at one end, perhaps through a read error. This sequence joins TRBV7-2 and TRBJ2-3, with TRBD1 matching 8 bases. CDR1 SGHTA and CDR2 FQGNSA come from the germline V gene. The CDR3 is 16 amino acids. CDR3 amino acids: CASSSLYRGSKDTQYF. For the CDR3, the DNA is TGTGCCAGCAGCTCCCTGTACAGGGGGAGCAAAGATACGCAGTATTTT.

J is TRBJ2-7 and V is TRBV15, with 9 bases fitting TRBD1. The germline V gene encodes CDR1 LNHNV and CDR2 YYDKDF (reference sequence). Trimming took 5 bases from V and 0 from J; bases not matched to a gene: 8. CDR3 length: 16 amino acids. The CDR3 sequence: CATSGVRDRDSYEQYF. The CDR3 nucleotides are TGTGCCACCAGCGGAGTACGGGACAGGGACTCCTACGAGCAGTACTTC.

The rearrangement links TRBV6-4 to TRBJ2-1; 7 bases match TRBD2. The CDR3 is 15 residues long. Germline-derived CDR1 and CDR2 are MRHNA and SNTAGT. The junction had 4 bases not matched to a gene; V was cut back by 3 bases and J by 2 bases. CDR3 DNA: TGTGCCAGCAGTGAAGGGGCGGGAGCCTACAATGAGCAGTTCTTC. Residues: CASSEGAGAYNEQFF.

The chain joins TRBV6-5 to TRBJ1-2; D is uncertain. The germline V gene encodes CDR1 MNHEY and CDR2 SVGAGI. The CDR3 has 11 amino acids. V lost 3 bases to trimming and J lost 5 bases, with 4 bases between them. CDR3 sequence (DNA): TGTGCCAGCAGTTATTCTTATGGCTACACCTTC. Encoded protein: CASSYSYGYTF.

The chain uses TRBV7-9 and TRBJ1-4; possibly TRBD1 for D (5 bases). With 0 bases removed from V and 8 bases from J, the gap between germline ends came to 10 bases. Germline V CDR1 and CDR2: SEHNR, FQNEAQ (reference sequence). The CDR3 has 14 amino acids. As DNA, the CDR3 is TGTGCCAGCAGCTTAGCCGGAGGGGTAGAAAAACTGTTTTTT. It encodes CASSLAGGVEKLFF.

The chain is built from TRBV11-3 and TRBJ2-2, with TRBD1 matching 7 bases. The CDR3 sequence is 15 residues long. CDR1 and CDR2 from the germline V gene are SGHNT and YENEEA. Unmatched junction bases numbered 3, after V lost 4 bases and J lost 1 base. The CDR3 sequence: CASSSTGVNTGELFF. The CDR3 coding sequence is TGTGCCAGCAGCTCCACAGGGGTGAACACCGGGGAGCTGTTTTTT. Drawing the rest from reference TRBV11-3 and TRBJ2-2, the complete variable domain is EAGVVQSPRYKIIEKKQPVAFWCNPISGHNTLYWYLQNLGQGPELLIRYENEEAVDDSQLPKDRFSAERLKGVDSTLKIQPAELGDSAVYLCASSSTGVNTGELFFGEGSRLTVL.

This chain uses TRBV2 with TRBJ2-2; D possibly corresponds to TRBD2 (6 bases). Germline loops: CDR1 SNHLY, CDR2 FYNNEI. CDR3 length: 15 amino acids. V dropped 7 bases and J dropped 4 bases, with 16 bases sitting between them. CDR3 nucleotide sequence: TGTGCCAGCACTCTCGGAGGGTTTCTCACCGGGGAGCTGTTTTTT. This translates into CASTLGGFLTGELFF.

CDR3 amino acids: CASSLKINQPQHF. CDR3 DNA sequence: TGTGCCAGCAGTCTAAAGATCAATCAGCCCCAGCATTTT. The rearrangement links TRBV6-5 to TRBJ1-5; no reliable D call. V lost 5 bases to trimming and J lost 3 bases, with 8 bases between them. This CDR3 is built from 13 residues. Per the germline V gene, CDR1 is MNHEY and CDR2 is SVGAGI.

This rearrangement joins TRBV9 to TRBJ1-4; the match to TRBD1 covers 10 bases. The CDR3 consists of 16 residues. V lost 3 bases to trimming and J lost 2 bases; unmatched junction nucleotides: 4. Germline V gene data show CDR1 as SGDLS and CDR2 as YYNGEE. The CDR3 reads CASSADRGPTNEKLFF. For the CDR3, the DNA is TGTGCCAGCAGCGCCGACAGGGGGCCGACTAATGAAAAACTGTTTTTT.

CDR3: CASSEDRYSNQPQHF. CDR3 DNA: TGTGCCAGCAGTGAAGACAGATATAGCAATCAGCCCCAGCATTTT. The rearrangement joins TRBV2 to TRBJ1-5; D gene ambiguous. The V gene lost 1 base and the J gene lost 0 bases, with 7 bases spanning the gap. The length of the CDR3 is 15 residues. Germline CDR1 and CDR2: SNHLY and FYNNEI.

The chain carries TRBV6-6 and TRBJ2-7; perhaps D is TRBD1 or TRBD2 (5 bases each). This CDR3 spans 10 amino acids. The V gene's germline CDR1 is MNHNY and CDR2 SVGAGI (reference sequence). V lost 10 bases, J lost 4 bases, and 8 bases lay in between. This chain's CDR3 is CATREYEQYF. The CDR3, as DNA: TGTGCCACCAGGGAGTACGAGCAGTACTTC.

The CDR3 region has the DNA TGTGCCAGCAGCTTAGATTCTCCCAGCTCTGGAAACACCATATATTTT. It codes for CASSLDSPSSGNTIYF. The V and J genes are TRBV7-8 and TRBJ1-3; D is unresolved. CDR3 length equals 16 residues. Trimming took off 1 base at V and 0 bases at J, with 10 bases between the two ends. The germline V gene has CDR1 SGHVS and CDR2 FQNEAQ.

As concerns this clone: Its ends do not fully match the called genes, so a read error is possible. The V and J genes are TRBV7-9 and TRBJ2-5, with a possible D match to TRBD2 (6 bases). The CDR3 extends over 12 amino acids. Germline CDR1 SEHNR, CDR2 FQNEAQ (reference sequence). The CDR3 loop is CSSSREHEAQYF. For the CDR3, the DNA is TGTTCCAGCAGCCGGGAGCACGAGGCCCAGTACTTC.

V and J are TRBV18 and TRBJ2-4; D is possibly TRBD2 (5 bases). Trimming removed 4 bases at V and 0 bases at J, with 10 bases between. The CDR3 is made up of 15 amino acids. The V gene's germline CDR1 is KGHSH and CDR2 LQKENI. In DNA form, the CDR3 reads TGTGCCAGCTCACGACCTGAGGGAGCCAAAAACATTCAGTACTTC. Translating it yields CASSRPEGAKNIQYF.

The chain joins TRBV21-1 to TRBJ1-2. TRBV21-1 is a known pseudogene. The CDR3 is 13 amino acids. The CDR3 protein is CASSKNGAYGYTF. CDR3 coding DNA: TGTGCCAGCAGCAAGAATGGAGCTTATGGCTACACCTTC.

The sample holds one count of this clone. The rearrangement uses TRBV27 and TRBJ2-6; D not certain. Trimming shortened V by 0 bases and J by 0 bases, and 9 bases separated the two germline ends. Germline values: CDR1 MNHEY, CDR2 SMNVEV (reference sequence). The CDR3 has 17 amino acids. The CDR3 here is CASSLSPDSSGANVLTF. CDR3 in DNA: TGTGCCAGCAGTTTATCCCCAGATTCCTCTGGGGCCAACGTCCTGACTTTC.

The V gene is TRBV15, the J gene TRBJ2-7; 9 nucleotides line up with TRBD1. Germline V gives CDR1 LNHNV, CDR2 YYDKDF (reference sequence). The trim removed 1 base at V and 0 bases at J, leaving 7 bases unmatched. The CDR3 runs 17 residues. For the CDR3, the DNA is TGTGCCACCAGCAGAGGGATGGGACAGGGAAGCTCCTACGAGCAGTACTTC. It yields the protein CATSRGMGQGSSYEQYF.

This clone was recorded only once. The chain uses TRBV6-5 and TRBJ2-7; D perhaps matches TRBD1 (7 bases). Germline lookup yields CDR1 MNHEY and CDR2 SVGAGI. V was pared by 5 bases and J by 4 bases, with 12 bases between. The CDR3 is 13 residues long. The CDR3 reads CASSEQGRYEQYF. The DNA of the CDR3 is TGTGCCAGCAGTGAACAGGGGAGGTACGAGCAGTACTTC.

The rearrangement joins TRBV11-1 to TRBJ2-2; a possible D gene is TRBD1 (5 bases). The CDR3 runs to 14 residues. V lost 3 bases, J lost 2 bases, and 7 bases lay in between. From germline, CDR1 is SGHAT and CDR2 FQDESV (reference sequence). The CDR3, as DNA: TGTGCCAGCAGCTTGGACATAAACACCGGGGAGCTGTTTTTT. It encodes CASSLDINTGELFF.

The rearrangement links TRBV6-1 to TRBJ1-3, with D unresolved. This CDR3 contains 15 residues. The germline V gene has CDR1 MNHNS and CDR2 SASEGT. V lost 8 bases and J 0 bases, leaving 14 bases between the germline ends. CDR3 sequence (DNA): TGTGCCAGCCGCGCCGAGGGAATCTCTGGAAACACCATATATTTT. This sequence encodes CASRAEGISGNTIYF.

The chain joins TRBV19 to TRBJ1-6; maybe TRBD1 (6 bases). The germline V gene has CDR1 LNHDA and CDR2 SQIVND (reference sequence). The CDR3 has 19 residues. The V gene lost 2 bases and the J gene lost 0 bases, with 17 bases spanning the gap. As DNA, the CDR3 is TGTGCCAGTAGTATAAGCCCCGACAGGCCGAGCTCCTATAATTCACCCCTCCACTTT. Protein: CASSISPDRPSSYNSPLHF.

The CDR3 sequence is CASSVGAVAGNTIYF. CDR3 DNA: TGTGCCAGCAGCGTAGGGGCAGTAGCTGGAAACACCATATATTTT. The chain uses TRBV9 and TRBJ1-3, with D unresolved. The germline V gene encodes CDR1 SGDLS and CDR2 YYNGEE. Trimming stripped 0 bases from V and 2 bases from J, with 9 bases between. CDR3 length equals 15 residues.